This TCR beta chain was recorded in a study of radiotherapy plus CTLA-4 blockade in lung cancer. About the study: Objective responses were seen in about a sixth of patients, disease control in approximately 30%. Study findings and constraints: Researchers report tumor-derived TCR clones expanding in blood after radiotherapy plus ipilimumab.

Note on this clone: Antigen specificity is unknown.

TCRdb's copy holds only in-frame clones and misses some; the assay was immunoSEQ multiplex PCR. The sample yields 71,000 or so clones, about 87% seen once. People whose metastatic non-small-cell lung cancer was chemo-refractory got focal radiation along with CTLA-4 blockade by ipilimumab. This receptor was taken from a human donor with non-small cell lung cancer who had stable disease on radiotherapy plus ipilimumab. Sample: peripheral blood, taken from a patient treated with radiotherapy plus ipilimumab.

The DNA for the CDR3 is TGTGCCAGCAGCTCCAGGACTAGCTCGAACACCGGGGAGCTGTTTTTT. Its translation is CASSSRTSSNTGELFF. This chain connects TRBV9 to TRBJ2-2; 8 bases align to TRBD2. CDR3 length: 16 residues. V was clipped by 4 bases and J by 0 bases; unmatched bases: 5. Germline loops: CDR1 SGDLS, CDR2 YYNGEE.